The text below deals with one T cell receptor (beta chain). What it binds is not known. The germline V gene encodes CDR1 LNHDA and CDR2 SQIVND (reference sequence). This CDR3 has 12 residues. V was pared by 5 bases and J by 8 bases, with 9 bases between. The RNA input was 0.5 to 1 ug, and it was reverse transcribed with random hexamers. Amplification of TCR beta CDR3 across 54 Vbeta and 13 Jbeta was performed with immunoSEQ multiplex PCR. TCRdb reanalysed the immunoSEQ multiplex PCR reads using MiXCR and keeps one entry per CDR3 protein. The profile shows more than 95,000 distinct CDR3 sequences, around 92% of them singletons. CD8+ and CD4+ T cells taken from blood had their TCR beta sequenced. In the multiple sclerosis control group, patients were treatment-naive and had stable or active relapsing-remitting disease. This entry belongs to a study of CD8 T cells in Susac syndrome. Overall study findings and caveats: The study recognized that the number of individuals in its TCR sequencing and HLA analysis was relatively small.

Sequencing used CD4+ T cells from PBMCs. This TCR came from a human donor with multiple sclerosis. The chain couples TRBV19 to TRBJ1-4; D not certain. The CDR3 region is CASSEEREKLFF. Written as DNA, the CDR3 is TGTGCCAGTAGTGAGGAGAGGGAAAAACTGTTTTTT.